Listed here are 15 T cell receptor beta chains from one sample, sequenced in a study of T cells in localized non-small cell lung cancer (dated by TCRdb to about 2020). Library preparation used the immunoSEQ multiplex PCR assay. Drawn from immuneACCESS, this table holds only the in-frame rearrangements with V and J called that TCRdb kept. Clones are partly lost; checked studies trace under half to an unresolved V gene and leave the rest unexplained. Within this sample are approximately 41,000 clones, with 88% of them counted one time only. The ten largest clones capture roughly 2.6% of the sample. The material sequenced was peripheral blood, taken before any cancer treatment. The origin of the receptors is an older female donor with stage I squamous cell lung carcinoma.

This chain connects TRBV5-1 to TRBJ1-1; possible D gene TRBD1, 5 bases. Germline V gives CDR1 SGHRS, CDR2 YFSETQ. Trimming stripped 5 bases from V and 3 bases from J, with 17 bases between. This CDR3 has 15 amino acids. As DNA, the CDR3 is TGCGCCAGCAGACCTGGTTTTGGGGGAGACACTGAAGCTTTCTTT. Protein sequence: CASRPGFGGDTEAFF.

This clone was picked up a small number of times. The V call is TRBV18, the J call TRBJ2-7, with TRBD1 matching 10 bases. The CDR3 length is 16 residues. Germline V gene sequence: CDR1 KGHSH, CDR2 LQKENI. The J segment lost 7 bases and the V segment lost 4 bases, leaving 13 bases of the junction unmatched. CDR3 nucleotide sequence: TGTGCCAGCTCACGTACGGCCGGGACAGGGGCTCGGGAGCAGTACTTC. Its protein is CASSRTAGTGAREQYF.

The V and J genes are TRBV11-2 and TRBJ1-4, with no clear D. CDR1 and CDR2 (germline): SGHAT, FQNNGV. There are 16 residues in the CDR3. The V end lost 3 bases, the J end lost 0 bases, and 11 bases lay between the germline ends. This chain's CDR3 is CASSFAGRATNEKLFF. DNA for the CDR3: TGTGCCAGCAGCTTCGCAGGCCGTGCAACTAATGAAAAACTGTTTTTT.

The gene calls are TRBV7-9 and TRBJ1-4; TRBD1 agrees at 9 bases. CDR1 SEHNR and CDR2 FQNEAQ come from the germline V gene (reference sequence). V was pared by 5 bases and J by 6 bases, with 7 bases of the junction left unmatched. The CDR3 loop spans 15 amino acids. CDR3 nucleotide sequence: TGTGCCAGCAGCACCTACAGGGGGCTGGATGAAAAACTGTTTTTT. It encodes CASSTYRGLDEKLFF.

The CDR3 region has the DNA TGCGCCAGCAGCTTGATCCCCCGGACCCAGGACACTGAAGCTTTCTTT. It yields the protein CASSLIPRTQDTEAFF. The chain has TRBV5-1 and TRBJ1-1; D is undetermined. Germline-derived CDR1 and CDR2 are SGHRS and YFSETQ. Trimming stripped 1 base from V and 3 bases from J, with 16 bases between. This CDR3 spans 16 amino acids.

V gene TRBV5-4 combines with J gene TRBJ2-1, with 10 bases aligning to TRBD2. From germline, CDR1 is SGHNT and CDR2 YYREEE (reference sequence). This CDR3 spans 15 amino acids. Trimming cost V 5 bases and J 9 bases; bases outside gene matches: 11. In DNA form, the CDR3 reads TGTGCCAGCAGAAGGAGCGGGAGGGGGGATGTTGAGCAGTTCTTC. This gives the protein CASRRSGRGDVEQFF.

The chain employs TRBV19 and TRBJ2-2; TRBD2 is a possible D gene (6 bases). The CDR3 covers 12 residues. Trimming took off 8 bases at V and 7 bases at J, with 11 bases between the two ends. Germline values: CDR1 LNHDA, CDR2 SQIVND (reference sequence). The CDR3, as DNA: TGTGCCAGTGAGCGGGCCTACGGGGAGCTGTTTTTT. Translation: CASERAYGELFF.

The chain is built from TRBV5-6 and TRBJ2-2; the match to TRBD2 covers 13 bases. The J segment lost 5 bases and the V segment lost 5 bases, leaving 6 bases of the junction unmatched. Germline V gene sequence: CDR1 SGHDT, CDR2 YYEEEE. The CDR3 loop spans 16 amino acids. The CDR3 sequence is CASRPRTSGSTGELFF. CDR3 sequence (DNA): TGTGCCAGCAGACCCAGGACTAGCGGGAGTACCGGGGAGCTGTTTTTT.

The rearrangement joins TRBV4-3 to TRBJ2-5, with D unclear. Germline CDR1 is LGHNA and CDR2 is YSLEER. V lost 1 base, J lost 7 bases, and 10 bases lay in between. This CDR3 comprises 13 residues. CDR3 bases: TGCGCCAGCAGCCAAGCCGGTCGAGGGACCCAGTACTTC. As protein: CASSQAGRGTQYF.

This clone was detected only a few times. The chain combines TRBV14 with TRBJ1-2, with D possibly TRBD1 on 6 matching bases. The CDR3 runs 14 residues. Germline CDR1 and CDR2: SGHDN and FVKESK. V lost 4 bases and J lost 4, with 13 bases in between. The CDR3 bases are TGTGCCAGCAGCCTCCTAACAGGGACCTATGGCTACACCTTC. Its translation is CASSLLTGTYGYTF.

V is TRBV7-2 and J is TRBJ1-2, with D maybe TRBD1 (6 bases). The V end lost 3 bases, the J end lost 3 bases, and 11 bases lay between the germline ends. The CDR3 contains 14 residues. Germline CDR1 and CDR2: SGHTA and FQGNSA. CDR3 DNA sequence: TGTGCCAGCAGCTTCGGGGGGCACTACTATGGCTACACCTTC. Its protein is CASSFGGHYYGYTF.

The V gene is TRBV5-6, the J gene TRBJ1-2; a weak D match, TRBD1 (5 bases). This CDR3 contains 14 residues. V was trimmed by 3 bases and J by 4 bases, leaving 13 bases between them. Germline CDR1 is SGHDT and CDR2 is YYEEEE. In DNA, the CDR3 is TGTGCCAGCAGCTCCGGGACTTCGGGCTATGGCTACACCTTC. It yields the protein CASSSGTSGYGYTF.

The chain combines TRBV19 with TRBJ1-2; TRBD1 might be the D (5 bases). This CDR3 has 11 residues. Germline CDR1 and CDR2: LNHDA and SQIVND (reference sequence). V was shortened by 9 bases and J by 3 bases, with 8 bases between the two germline ends. In DNA form, the CDR3 reads TGTGCCAGCCAGGGATACTATGGCTACACCTTC. Its protein is CASQGYYGYTF.

Remarks on this clone: Sequence at one end of the junction differs from germline and may be a read error. V is TRBV6-1 and J is TRBJ2-1; 7 nucleotides match TRBD1. Germline CDR1 and CDR2: MNHNS and SASEGT. The CDR3 length is 15 residues. The CDR3: CASGETGQPNNEQFF. CDR3 nucleotides: TGTGCCAGCGGTGAAACGGGACAGCCTAACAATGAGCAGTTCTTC.

The V call is TRBV6-5, the J call TRBJ1-1, with D unresolved. This CDR3 is built from 13 residues. From germline, CDR1 is MNHEY and CDR2 SVGAGI. The V end lost 2 bases, the J end lost 9 bases, and 13 bases lay between the germline ends. Here the CDR3 DNA reads TGTGCCAGCAGTTACCCCGCCGGCCTTCAAGCTTTCTTT. Protein: CASSYPAGLQAFF.